The 28 T cell receptor beta chains presented below share a single source sample, sequenced in a study of T-cell memory formation after mild COVID-19. TCRdb re-analysed the 5' RACE reads in MiXCR, keeping a single row per CDR3 protein. The table records approximately 440,000 distinct CDR3 sequences, around 19% of them present only once. The sample consisted of PBMCs or a T cell subset sorted from them (not recorded which). All receptors derive from an adult woman who had mild COVID-19 (a few samples of this study predate the infection). Cell type and time point are not known.

In this sample, this clonotype turned up a few times. The rearrangement links TRBV27 to TRBJ2-7, with TRBD1 matching over 8 bases. CDR3 size: 14 residues. V was pared by 2 bases and J by 4 bases, with 4 bases of the junction left unmatched. Germline assignment: CDR1 MNHEY and CDR2 SMNVEV (reference sequence). CDR3: CASSLAGGGYEQYF. For the CDR3, the DNA is TGTGCCAGCAGTTTAGCAGGGGGCGGGTACGAGCAGTACTTC.

The V gene is TRBV20-1, the J gene TRBJ2-7; 7 bases fit TRBD1. This CDR3 region has 14 residues. The ends lost 3 bases at V and 2 bases at J; junction bases unmatched: 7. Germline V gives CDR1 DFQATT, CDR2 SNEGSKA (reference sequence). The DNA for the CDR3 is TGCAGTGCTAGGGTCCGGGACAGACCCTACGAGCAGTACTTC. It translates to CSARVRDRPYEQYF.

This chain connects TRBV10-3 to TRBJ2-1, with 7 bases fitting TRBD2. Germline V gene lookup returns CDR1 ENHRY and CDR2 SYGVKD. There are 14 residues in the CDR3. V shed 11 bases, J shed 8 bases, and the junction held 15 bases outside the gene matches. The CDR3 spells CALQTSLLTDEQFF. The CDR3 bases are TGTGCCCTCCAGACTAGCCTCCTAACGGATGAGCAGTTCTTC.

A few counts support this clonotype. This chain links TRBV3-1 with TRBJ2-1; D ambiguous. The CDR3 is 14 residues long. Between the trimmed V and J ends, which lost 0 bases and 8 bases, there was a span of 11 bases. Looked up from germline, CDR1 is LGHDT and CDR2 is YNNKEL (reference sequence). The CDR3 is CASSQDLWSYEQFF. The CDR3 DNA follows: TGTGCCAGCAGCCAAGATCTTTGGTCCTATGAGCAGTTCTTC.

This clonotype turned up a few times. The genes are TRBV7-9 and TRBJ2-3; 9 bases line up with TRBD2. Trimming removed 5 bases from V and 6 bases from J; junction bases left unmatched: 12. This CDR3 comprises 16 residues. Germline V gives CDR1 SEHNR, CDR2 FQNEAQ (reference sequence). The CDR3 nucleotides read TGTGCCAGCAGCCTACGGACTAGCGCCGGCGGGGATACGCAGTATTTT. Amino acids: CASSLRTSAGGDTQYF.

The sample holds a few counts of this clonotype. For the CDR3, the DNA is TGCAGCGTTGAGGTGGGGGGAGGCAAAAACATTCAGTACTTC. It translates to CSVEVGGGKNIQYF. This sequence joins TRBV29-1 and TRBJ2-4, with a tentative D call TRBD2 (6 bases). CDR3 length: 14 amino acids. Germline CDR1 SQVTM, CDR2 ANQGSEA. V was clipped by 3 bases and J by 3 bases, with 12 bases between them.

The chain is built from TRBV6-2 or TRBV6-3 and TRBJ2-7; D is ambiguous. Germline assignment: CDR1 MNHEY and CDR2 SVGEGT. V shed 7 bases and J shed 2 bases, with 12 bases lying between them. The length of the CDR3 is 13 residues. The CDR3 spells CASMKIVPYEQYF. CDR3 nucleotide sequence: TGTGCCAGCATGAAGATCGTCCCCTACGAGCAGTACTTC.

This clonotype was seen a few times. This chain links TRBV6-2 or TRBV6-3 with TRBJ2-4, with 7 positions matching TRBD2. The J segment lost 3 bases and the V segment lost 6 bases, leaving 5 bases of the junction unmatched. The CDR3 runs 14 residues. Germline V CDR1 and CDR2: MNHEY, SVGEGT. CDR3 nucleotide sequence: TGTGCCAGCAGGCACCTAGCGGACAAAAACATTCAGTACTTC. It translates to CASRHLADKNIQYF.

The chain uses TRBV5-1 and TRBJ2-1; D is unclear. The germline V gene has CDR1 SGHRS and CDR2 YFSETQ. The V end was cut by 2 bases, the J end by 4 bases, with 13 bases between. CDR3 length: 15 amino acids. For the CDR3, the DNA is TGCGCCAGCAGCTTATGGCGACAAAGTTACAATGAGCAGTTCTTC. Its translation is CASSLWRQSYNEQFF.

This rearrangement joins TRBV24-1 to TRBJ2-1; 11 nucleotides line up with TRBD2. The V segment lost 4 bases and the J segment 8 bases; nucleotides outside the gene matches: 6. CDR3 size: 15 residues. The germline gives CDR1 KGHDR, CDR2 SFDVKD. For the CDR3, the DNA is TGTGCCACCAGTGAGGGGGGACTAGCGGTCCATGAGCAGTTCTTC. Translated: CATSEGGLAVHEQFF.

This clonotype was counted at least ten times. The chain joins TRBV29-1 to TRBJ1-5; TRBD1 is a possible D gene (6 bases). CDR3 length equals 14 residues. Germline V gene sequence: CDR1 SQVTM, CDR2 ANQGSEA. Trimming cost V 4 bases and J 1 base, with 11 bases left between them. The CDR3 region has the DNA TGCAGCGTTGTAGTTCAGGGGAGCAATCAGCCCCAGCATTTT. Translating it yields CSVVVQGSNQPQHF.

Many counts were recorded for this clonotype. V and J are TRBV30 and TRBJ1-5, with D uncertain. The CDR3 is 14 residues long. The V end was cut by 3 bases, the J end by 2 bases, with 11 bases between. Germline CDR1 reads GTSNPN; CDR2 reads SVGIG (reference sequence). The CDR3 DNA is TGTGCCTGGAGCGGGGATGCGGGCAATCAGCCCCAGCATTTT. Translation gives CAWSGDAGNQPQHF.

J is TRBJ2-6 and V is TRBV12-3 or TRBV12-4; maybe TRBD1 (5 bases). The ends were cut back, 3 bases at V and 4 bases at J, with 13 bases in the middle. The CDR3 contains 16 residues. This CDR3 is CASSFPGMRGANVLTF. The CDR3, as DNA: TGTGCCAGCAGTTTTCCAGGGATGAGAGGGGCCAACGTCCTGACTTTC.

A few counts support this clonotype. This sequence joins TRBV28 and TRBJ2-3; 10 nucleotides match TRBD2. The CDR3 runs to 17 residues. V lost 6 bases to trimming and J lost 2 bases; unmatched junction nucleotides: 11. The germline V gene has CDR1 MDHEN and CDR2 SYDVKM. This CDR3 reads CASRLSSGGTYTDTQYF. CDR3 in DNA: TGTGCCAGCAGACTCAGTAGCGGGGGGACCTACACAGATACGCAGTATTTT. Based on the CDR3 plus reference TRBV28 and TRBJ2-3, the full variable domain is DVKVTQSSRYLVKRTGEKVFLECVQDMDHENMFWYRQDPGLGLRLIYFSYDVKMKEKGDIPEGYSVSREKKERFSLILESASTNQTSMYLCASRLSSGGTYTDTQYFGPGTRLTVL.

This clonotype occurred a few times. The rearrangement uses TRBV9 and TRBJ2-4, with TRBD1 matching over 9 bases. CDR1 SGDLS and CDR2 YYNGEE come from the germline V gene. The V gene end was trimmed by 0 bases and the J gene end by 3 bases; junction bases not matched to a gene: 4. CDR3 size: 16 residues. The CDR3 here is CASSVEGDRVKNIQYF. The CDR3 DNA is TGTGCCAGCAGCGTAGAGGGGGACAGGGTCAAAAACATTCAGTACTTC.

This clonotype was recorded a few times. V and J are TRBV30 and TRBJ2-6; D ambiguous. V shed 2 bases and J shed 0 bases, with 8 bases lying between them. This CDR3 has 15 amino acids. From germline, CDR1 is GTSNPN and CDR2 SVGIG (reference sequence). The CDR3: CAWSPHTSGANVLTF. CDR3 nucleotides: TGTGCCTGGAGTCCTCACACCTCTGGGGCCAACGTCCTGACTTTC.

The chain couples TRBV7-3 to TRBJ2-7; TRBD2 matches at 10 bases. V gave up 3 bases and J gave up 2 bases; unmatched junction bases: 7. The CDR3 has 16 amino acids. Per the germline V gene, CDR1 is SGHTA and CDR2 is FQGTGA. The CDR3 DNA sequence: TGTGCCAGCAGCTTCTCTAGCGGGAGAATCCCCTACGAGCAGTACTTC. Protein sequence: CASSFSSGRIPYEQYF.

This clonotype appeared a few times. The chain couples TRBV3-1 to TRBJ2-3, with 10 nucleotides matching TRBD2. Trimming cost V 7 bases and J 5 bases; bases outside gene matches: 12. Germline lookup yields CDR1 LGHDT and CDR2 YNNKEL (reference sequence). CDR3 length equals 16 residues. CDR3 sequence (DNA): TGTGCCAGCATCTCGGGGGCTAGCGGGGGACGAGATACGCAGTATTTT. Translation: CASISGASGGRDTQYF.

The chain joins TRBV3-1 to TRBJ2-1; D call uncertain. The V gene lost 5 bases and the J gene lost 6 bases, with 8 bases spanning the gap. This CDR3 contains 12 residues. In germline, CDR1 is LGHDT, CDR2 YNNKEL (reference sequence). In DNA, the CDR3 is TGTGCCAGCAGCTATAATCGCAATGAGCAGTTCTTC. It is translated as CASSYNRNEQFF.

There are many counts of this clonotype. J is TRBJ2-2 and V is TRBV3-1; D is ambiguous. CDR3 length: 15 amino acids. Germline CDR1 is LGHDT and CDR2 is YNNKEL (reference sequence). V was clipped by 2 bases and J by 2 bases, with 9 bases between them. CDR3 loop: CASSQRRRNTGELFF. The CDR3 DNA is TGTGCCAGCAGCCAACGGCGGAGAAACACCGGGGAGCTGTTTTTT.

The chain uses TRBV11-2 and TRBJ2-1; 10 nucleotides line up with TRBD2. Germline V gene data show CDR1 as SGHAT and CDR2 as FQNNGV. CDR3 size: 15 residues. Trimming cost V 5 bases and J 7 bases; bases outside gene matches: 8. Here the CDR3 reads CASSGSGRAINEQFF. As DNA, the CDR3 is TGTGCCAGCAGCGGCAGCGGGAGGGCGATTAATGAGCAGTTCTTC.

This clonotype showed up just a few times. The chain couples TRBV7-9 to TRBJ1-1; D uncertain. This CDR3 contains 17 residues. From germline, CDR1 is SEHNR and CDR2 FQNEAQ (reference sequence). Trimming took 1 base from V and 1 from J, leaving 16 bases between them. As DNA, the CDR3 is TGTGCCAGCAGCTTAGGTCCCTCGACGGGATGGAACACTGAAGCTTTCTTT. It is translated as CASSLGPSTGWNTEAFF.

The chain employs TRBV5-6 and TRBJ2-7, with D perhaps TRBD1 (6 bases). V lost 3 bases to trimming and J lost 0 bases, with 16 bases between them. Per germline, CDR1 SGHDT and CDR2 YYEEEE. The length of the CDR3 is 16 residues. The CDR3 nucleotides read TGTGCCAGCAGCTCCCTGGACAGTCTCACCTCCTACGAGCAGTACTTC. As protein: CASSSLDSLTSYEQYF.

This clonotype was detected only a few times. The chain links TRBV25-1 to TRBJ2-7; possible D gene TRBD1, 6 bases. The CDR3 runs to 14 residues. Germline V lookup: CDR1 MGHDK, CDR2 SYGVNS. Trimming shortened V by 1 base and J by 2 bases, and 9 bases separated the two germline ends. In DNA form, the CDR3 reads TGTGCCAGCAGTGAATTAGCAGGGGCCTACGAGCAGTACTTC. Translation: CASSELAGAYEQYF.

The rearrangement links TRBV2 to TRBJ2-5; D may be TRBD2 (6 bases). The V gene's germline CDR1 is SNHLY and CDR2 FYNNEI. The CDR3 sequence is 14 residues long. V lost 4 bases, J lost 3 bases, and 12 bases lay in between. Written as DNA, the CDR3 is TGTGCCAGCAGTGTCCACGGGGGTGAAGAGACCCAGTACTTC. Protein product: CASSVHGGEETQYF.

This clonotype was observed a handful of times. V gene TRBV10-3 combines with J gene TRBJ1-3; D might be TRBD1 (5 bases). Germline values: CDR1 ENHRY, CDR2 SYGVKD. The V end lost 4 bases, the J end lost 5 bases, and 15 bases lay between the germline ends. This CDR3 region has 15 residues. CDR3 nucleotide sequence: TGTGCCATCAGTGCTGGTGAAGGGGCCAGAAACACCATATATTTT. This translates into CAISAGEGARNTIYF.

The gene calls are TRBV12-3 or TRBV12-4 and TRBJ1-6; D gene unclear. CDR3 size: 12 residues. Trimming cost V 7 bases and J 7 bases, with 8 bases left between them. The CDR3 DNA follows: TGTGCCAGCAATCTGGAAAATTCACCCCTCCACTTT. As protein: CASNLENSPLHF.

The chain couples TRBV2 to TRBJ2-7; D is unresolved. The germline CDR1 and CDR2 sequences are SNHLY and FYNNEI. This CDR3 has 14 amino acids. V lost 3 bases and J lost 0, with 9 bases in between. The chain's CDR3 is CASSDPGSSYEQYF. The CDR3 region has the DNA TGTGCCAGCAGTGATCCCGGAAGCTCCTACGAGCAGTACTTC.